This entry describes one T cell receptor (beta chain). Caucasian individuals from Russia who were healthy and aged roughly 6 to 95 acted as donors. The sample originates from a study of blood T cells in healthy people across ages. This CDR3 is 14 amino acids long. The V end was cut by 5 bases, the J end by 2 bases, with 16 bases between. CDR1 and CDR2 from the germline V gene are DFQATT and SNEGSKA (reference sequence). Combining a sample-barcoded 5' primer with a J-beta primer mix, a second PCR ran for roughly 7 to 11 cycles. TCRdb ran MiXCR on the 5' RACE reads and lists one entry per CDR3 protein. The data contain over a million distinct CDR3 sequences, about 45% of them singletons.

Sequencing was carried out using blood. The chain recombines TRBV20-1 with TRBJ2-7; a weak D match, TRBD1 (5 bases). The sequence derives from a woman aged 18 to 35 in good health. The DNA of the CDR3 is TGCAGTGCTGAGAGCCAGGGTACGACCTACGAGCAGTACTTC. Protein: CSAESQGTTYEQYF.